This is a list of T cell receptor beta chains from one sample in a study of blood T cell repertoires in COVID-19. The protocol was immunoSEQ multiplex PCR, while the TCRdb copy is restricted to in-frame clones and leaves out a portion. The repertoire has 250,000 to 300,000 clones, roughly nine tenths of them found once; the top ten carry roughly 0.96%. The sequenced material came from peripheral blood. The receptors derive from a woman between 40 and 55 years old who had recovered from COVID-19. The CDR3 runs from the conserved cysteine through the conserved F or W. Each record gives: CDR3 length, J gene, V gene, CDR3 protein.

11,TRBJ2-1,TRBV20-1,CSARGTSGEFF
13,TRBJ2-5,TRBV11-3,CASSFSSEETQYF
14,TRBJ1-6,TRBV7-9,CASSAQGAESPLHF
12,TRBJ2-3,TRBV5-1,CASSLAADTQYF
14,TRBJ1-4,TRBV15,CATSRGTGTEKLFF
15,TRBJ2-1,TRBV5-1,CASSLGGSSYNEQFF
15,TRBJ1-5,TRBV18,CASSPGTGPNQPQHF
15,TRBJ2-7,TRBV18,CASSPGTSGSHEQYF
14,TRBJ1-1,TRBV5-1,CASSSGQRDTEAFF
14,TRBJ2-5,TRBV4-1,CASSWSGIQETQYF
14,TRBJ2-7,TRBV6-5,CASSRGLADYEQYF
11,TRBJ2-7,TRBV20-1,CSARDPEKQYF
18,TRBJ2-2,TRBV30,CACQTAGVGSAGTGELFF
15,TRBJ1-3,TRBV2,CASSLQAHSGNTIYF
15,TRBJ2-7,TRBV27,CASSQQLAGAYEQYF
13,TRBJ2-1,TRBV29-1,CSVPGLAANEQFF
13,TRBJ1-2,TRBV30,CAWSDPFRGGYTF
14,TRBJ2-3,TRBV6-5,CAITLAGVGDTQYF
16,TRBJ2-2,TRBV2,CASRPTSGTNTGELFF
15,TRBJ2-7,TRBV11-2,CASSSYGTGDYEQYF
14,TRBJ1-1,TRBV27,CASSFNDAQGRAFF
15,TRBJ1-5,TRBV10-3,CAISEAARGNQPQHF
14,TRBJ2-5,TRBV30,CAWTPLEYQETQYF
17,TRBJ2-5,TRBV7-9,CASSNWQGGAGSETQYF
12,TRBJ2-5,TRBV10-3,CATRDLGETQYF
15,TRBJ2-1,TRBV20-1,CSASPPAAVYNEQFF
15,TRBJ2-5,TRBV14,CASSQVSLAVETQYF
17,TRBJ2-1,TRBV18,CASSPRGQGKAHNEQFF
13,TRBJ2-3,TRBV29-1,CSVSRGRTDTQYF
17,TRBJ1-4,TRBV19,CASSPEQGLATNEKLFF
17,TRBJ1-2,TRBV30,CAWSRDTGTLQNYGYTF
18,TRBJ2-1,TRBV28,CASSFGLGAGGWYNEQFF
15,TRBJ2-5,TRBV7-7,CASSLGYGDQETQYF
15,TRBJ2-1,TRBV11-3,CASSVRLAGDNEQFF
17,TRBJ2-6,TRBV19,CASSLTSGSSGANVLTF
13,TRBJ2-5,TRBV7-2,CASSPTGGETQYF
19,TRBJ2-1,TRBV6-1,CASSDLNPSSGPPEDEQFF
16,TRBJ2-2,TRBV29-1,CSVESPRRGGTGELFF
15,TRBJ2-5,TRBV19,CASVATSGSGETQYF
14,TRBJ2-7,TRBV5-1,CASSRDTDTYEQYF
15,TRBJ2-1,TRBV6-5,CASSYSSGPYNEQFF
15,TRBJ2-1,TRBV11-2,CASSRVFESSSEQFF
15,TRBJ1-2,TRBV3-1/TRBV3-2,CASSQDFARETGYTF
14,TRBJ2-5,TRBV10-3,CAISESGGEETQYF
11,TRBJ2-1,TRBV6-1,CASSEIHEQFF
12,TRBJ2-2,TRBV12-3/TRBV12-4,CASRLVPLELFF
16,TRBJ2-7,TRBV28,CASSSRGGLAFYEQYF
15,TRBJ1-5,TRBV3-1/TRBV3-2,CASSPRGQNNQPQHF
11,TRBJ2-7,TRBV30,CAWRALSEQYF
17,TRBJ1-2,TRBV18,CASSKMTQGPSNYGYTF